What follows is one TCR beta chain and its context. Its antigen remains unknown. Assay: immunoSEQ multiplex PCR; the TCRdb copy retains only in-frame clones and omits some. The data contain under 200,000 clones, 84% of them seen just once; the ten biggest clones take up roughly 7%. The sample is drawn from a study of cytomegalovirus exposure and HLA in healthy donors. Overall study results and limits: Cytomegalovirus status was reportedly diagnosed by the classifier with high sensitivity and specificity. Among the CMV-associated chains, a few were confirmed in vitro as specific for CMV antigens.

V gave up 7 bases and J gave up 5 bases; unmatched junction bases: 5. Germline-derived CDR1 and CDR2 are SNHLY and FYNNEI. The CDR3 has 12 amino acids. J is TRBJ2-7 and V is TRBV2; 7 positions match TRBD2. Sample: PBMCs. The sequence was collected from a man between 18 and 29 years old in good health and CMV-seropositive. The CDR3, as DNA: TGTGCCAGCATTGAGGGAGGGGACGAGCAGTACTTC. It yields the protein CASIEGGDEQYF.